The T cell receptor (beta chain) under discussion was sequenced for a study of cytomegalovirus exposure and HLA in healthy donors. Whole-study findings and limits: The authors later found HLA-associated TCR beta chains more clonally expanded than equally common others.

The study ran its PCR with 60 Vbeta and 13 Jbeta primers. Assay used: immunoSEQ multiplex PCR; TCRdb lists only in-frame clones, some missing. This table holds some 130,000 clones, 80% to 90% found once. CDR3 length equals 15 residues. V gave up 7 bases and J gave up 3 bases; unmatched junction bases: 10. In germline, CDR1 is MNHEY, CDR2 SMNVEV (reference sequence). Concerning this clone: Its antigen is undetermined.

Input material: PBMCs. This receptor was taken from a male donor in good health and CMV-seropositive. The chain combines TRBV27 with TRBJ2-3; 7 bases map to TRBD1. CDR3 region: CASMMTGSWTDTQYF. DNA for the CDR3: TGTGCCAGCATGATGACAGGGAGTTGGACAGATACGCAGTATTTT.